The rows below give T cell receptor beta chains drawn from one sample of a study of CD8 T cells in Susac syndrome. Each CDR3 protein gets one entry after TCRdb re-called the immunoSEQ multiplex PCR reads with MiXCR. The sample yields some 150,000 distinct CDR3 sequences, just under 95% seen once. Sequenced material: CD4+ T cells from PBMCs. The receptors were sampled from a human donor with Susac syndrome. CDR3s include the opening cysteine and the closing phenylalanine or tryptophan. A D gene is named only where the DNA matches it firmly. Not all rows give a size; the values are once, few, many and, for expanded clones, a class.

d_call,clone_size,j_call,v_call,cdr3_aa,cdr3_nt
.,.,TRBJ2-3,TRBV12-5,CASGLVQTGTQYF,TGTGCTAGTGGTTTGGTACAGACCGGTACGCAGTATTTT
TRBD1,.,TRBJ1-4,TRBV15,CATRAGTGEEKLFF,TGTGCCACCAGAGCCGGGACAGGGGAGGAAAAACTGTTTTTT
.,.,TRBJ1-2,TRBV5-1,CASSFPGGYGYTF,TGCGCCAGCAGTTTTCCGGGAGGGTATGGCTACACCTTC
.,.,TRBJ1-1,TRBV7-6,CASSLEGFGTEAFF,TGTGCCAGCAGCCTGGAGGGGTTTGGCACTGAAGCTTTCTTT
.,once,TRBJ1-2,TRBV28,CASSLRAPHYGYTF,TGTGCCAGCAGTTTGAGGGCACCACACTATGGCTACACCTTC
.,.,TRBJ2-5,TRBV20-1,CSASRDSPWQETQYF,TGCAGTGCTAGCCGAGACAGTCCATGGCAAGAGACCCAGTACTTC
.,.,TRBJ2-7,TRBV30,CAWGAFYEQYF,TGTGCCTGGGGGGCGTTTTACGAGCAGTACTTC
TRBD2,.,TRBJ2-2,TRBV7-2,CASSLAQRGTGELFF,TGTGCCAGCAGCTTAGCGCAGCGGGGCACCGGGGAGCTGTTTTTT
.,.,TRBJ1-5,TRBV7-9,CASSSAGGNQPQHF,TGTGCCAGCAGCTCGGCAGGGGGCAATCAGCCCCAGCATTTT
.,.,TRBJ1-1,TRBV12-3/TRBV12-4,CASRIDGNTEAFF,TGTGCCAGCCGGATCGACGGGAACACTGAAGCTTTCTTT
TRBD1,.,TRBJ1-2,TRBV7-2,CASSLLAGQGARGGYTF,TGTGCCAGCAGCTTACTTGCCGGACAGGGGGCGCGGGGTGGCTACACCTTC
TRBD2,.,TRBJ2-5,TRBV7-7,CASSLMGTSGQETQYF,TGTGCTAGCAGCTTAATGGGGACTAGCGGCCAAGAGACCCAGTACTTC
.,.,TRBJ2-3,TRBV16,CATTTVSTDTQYF,TGTGCCACTACGACCGTGTCTACAGATACGCAGTATTTT
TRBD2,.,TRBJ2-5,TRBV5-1,CASSFLAGVGETQYF,TGCGCCAGCAGCTTTCTAGCGGGAGTCGGCGAGACCCAGTACTTC
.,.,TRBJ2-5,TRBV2,CASSVELGGPQYF,TGTGCCAGCAGTGTGGAACTCGGTGGTCCCCAGTACTTC
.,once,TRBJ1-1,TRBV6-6,CASSLRAENTEAFF,TGTGCCAGCAGTCTACGGGCAGAGAACACTGAAGCTTTCTTT
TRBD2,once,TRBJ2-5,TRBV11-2,CASRLGIGRGQETQYF,TGTGCCAGCAGGCTAGGGATCGGGCGGGGGCAAGAGACCCAGTACTTC
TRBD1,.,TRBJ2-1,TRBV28,CASSFTGAPYNEQFF,TGTGCCAGCAGTTTTACAGGGGCTCCCTACAATGAGCAGTTCTTC
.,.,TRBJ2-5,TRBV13,CASSLANKETQYF,TGTGCCAGCAGCTTAGCCAACAAAGAGACCCAGTACTTC
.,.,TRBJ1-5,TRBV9,CASSASVGSNQPQHF,TGTGCCAGCAGCGCCTCCGTGGGGTCCAATCAGCCCCAGCATTTT
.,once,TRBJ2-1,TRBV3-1,CASSQVSGFVYEQFF,TGTGCCAGCAGCCAAGTCTCGGGGTTCGTCTATGAGCAGTTCTTC
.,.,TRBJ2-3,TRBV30,CAWCRQDRTDTQYF,TGTGCCTGGTGCCGACAGGACCGCACAGATACGCAGTATTTT
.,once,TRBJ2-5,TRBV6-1,CASRPQGQETQYF,TGTGCCAGCAGGCCACAGGGCCAAGAGACCCAGTACTTC
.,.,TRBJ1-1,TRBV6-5,CASSWGARNTEAFF,TGTGCCAGCAGCTGGGGCGCGAGGAACACTGAAGCTTTCTTT
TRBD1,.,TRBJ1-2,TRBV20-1,CSALREGADGYTF,TGCAGTGCCCTGAGGGAGGGGGCGGATGGCTACACCTTC
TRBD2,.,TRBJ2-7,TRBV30,CAWSPGLAGVYEQYF,TGTGCCTGGAGTCCCGGACTAGCGGGGGTCTACGAGCAGTACTTC
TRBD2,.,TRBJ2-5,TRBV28,CASSSLRGGQETQYF,TGTGCCAGCAGTTCCTTGCGGGGGGGGCAAGAGACCCAGTACTTC
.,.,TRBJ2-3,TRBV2,CASSVLNTQYF,TGTGCCAGCAGCGTTCTAAATACGCAGTATTTT
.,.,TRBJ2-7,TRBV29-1,CSVETAPYEQYF,TGCAGCGTTGAGACGGCTCCCTACGAGCAGTACTTC
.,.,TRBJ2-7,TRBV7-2,CASSLVGGSYEQYF,TGTGCCAGCAGCTTAGTGGGCGGCTCCTACGAGCAGTACTTC
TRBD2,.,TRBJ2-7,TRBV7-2,CASSSRTSGSRYEQYF,TGTGCCAGCAGCTCCCGGACTAGCGGAAGCCGATACGAGCAGTACTTC
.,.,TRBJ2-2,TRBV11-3,CASSYYDTGELFF,TGTGCCAGCAGCTACTATGACACCGGGGAGCTGTTTTTT
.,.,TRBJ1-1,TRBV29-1,CSVGEWGATEAFF,TGCAGCGTTGGAGAGTGGGGGGCCACTGAAGCTTTCTTT
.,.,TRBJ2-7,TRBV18,CASSPPYRAYEQYF,TGTGCCAGCTCACCACCCTACAGAGCCTACGAGCAGTACTTC
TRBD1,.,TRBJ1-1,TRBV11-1,CASSAGQGYTEAFF,TGTGCCAGCAGCGCGGGACAGGGATACACTGAAGCTTTCTTT
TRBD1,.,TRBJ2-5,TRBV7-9,CASSKDRGGQETQYF,TGTGCCAGCAGCAAAGACAGGGGTGGACAAGAGACCCAGTACTTC
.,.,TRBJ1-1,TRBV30,CAWSVSGAGWNTEAFF,TGTGCCTGGAGTGTGAGCGGCGCAGGGTGGAACACTGAAGCTTTCTTT
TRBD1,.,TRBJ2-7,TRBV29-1,CSVGQGGSYEQYF,TGCAGCGTTGGACAGGGGGGATCCTACGAGCAGTACTTC
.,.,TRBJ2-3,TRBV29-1,CSVEVDPDTQYF,TGCAGCGTTGAAGTTGATCCAGATACGCAGTATTTT
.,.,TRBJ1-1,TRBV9,CASSTHMLEPREAFF,TGTGCCAGCAGCACCCACATGCTTGAGCCGCGTGAAGCTTTCTTT
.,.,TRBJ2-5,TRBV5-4,CASSPVTAQETQYF,TGTGCCAGCAGCCCGGTGACCGCGCAAGAGACCCAGTACTTC
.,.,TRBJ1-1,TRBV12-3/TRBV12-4,CASSLGYPLTEAFF,TGTGCCAGCAGTTTGGGTTACCCCCTCACTGAAGCTTTCTTT
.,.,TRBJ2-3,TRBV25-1,CASSELLTDTQYF,TGTGCCAGCAGTGAATTGCTCACAGATACGCAGTATTTT
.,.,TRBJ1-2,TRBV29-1,CSGTGIGGYTF,TGCAGCGGTACAGGGATTGGCGGCTACACCTTC
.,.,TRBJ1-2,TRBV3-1,CASTQGDRNYGYTF,TGTGCCAGCACCCAGGGAGACCGTAACTATGGCTACACCTTC
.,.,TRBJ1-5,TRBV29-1,CSVVTQGNQPQHF,TGCAGCGTCGTTACCCAGGGGAATCAGCCCCAGCATTTT
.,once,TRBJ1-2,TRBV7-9,CASSLEKSRVYGYTF,TGTGCCAGCAGCTTGGAGAAGAGTAGGGTCTATGGCTACACCTTC
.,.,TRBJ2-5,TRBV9,CASSVGQGEFETQYF,TGTGCCAGCAGCGTAGGCCAGGGAGAGTTCGAGACCCAGTACTTC
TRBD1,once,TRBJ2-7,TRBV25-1,CASSPGQSSYEQYF,TGTGCCAGCAGCCCGGGACAGAGCTCCTACGAGCAGTACTTC
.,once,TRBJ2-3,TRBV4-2,CASSQEGVRGAAGTDTQYF,TGTGCCAGCAGCCAAGAGGGGGTACGCGGGGCTGCCGGCACAGATACGCAGTATTTT